These T cell receptor beta chains were read from a single sample in a study of patients and donors after allogeneic stem cell transplantation. TCRdb re-derived calls from the RT-PCR reads in MiXCR, one entry per CDR3 protein. The data contain a few hundred thousand distinct CDR3 sequences, 11% to 15% of them seen just once; the ten biggest clones take up around 10%. The sample taken for sequencing was blood, either unsorted or a sorted T cell fraction (not recorded which). These receptors originate from a human donor who was either an allogeneic HSCT recipient or a stem cell or donor lymphocyte infusion donor (not recorded which). It is not recorded whose cells these are; they may come from a transplant donor. The CDR3 runs from the conserved cysteine through the conserved F or W. Each record gives: clone size, J gene, D gene, V gene, CDR3 DNA, CDR3 protein. The D gene is left open where the match is weak. Rows give clone size only sometimes, using once, few, many, or a class for an expanded clone.

- TRBJ2-5 TRBD1 TRBV18 TGTGCCAGCTCACGGGACAGCCAAGAGACCCAGTACTTC CASSRDSQETQYF
few TRBJ2-5 - TRBV20-1 TGCAGTGGGGGTGAGCTAGCGAGGGAGACCCAGTACTTC CSGGELARETQYF
many TRBJ1-4 - TRBV20-1 TGCAGTGCTGTAGAAATGGGAGGGGGAGATGAAAAACTGTTTTTT CSAVEMGGGDEKLFF
few TRBJ2-1 TRBD2 TRBV20-1 TGCAGTGCTAGGCCGGGACTAGCGGGAGCGGGTGAGCAGTTCTTC CSARPGLAGAGEQFF
few TRBJ1-1 - TRBV6-1 TGTGCCAGCAGTGAATTGAGTTTGGAGGGTGAAGCTTTCTTT CASSELSLEGEAFF
many TRBJ1-2 - TRBV6-5 TGTGCCAGCAGCCGACAGGCTGGCGGCTACACCTTC CASSRQAGGYTF
many TRBJ2-4 - TRBV5-4 TGTGCCAGCAGCTTGGCAGGGGCGAAAAACATTCAGTACTTC CASSLAGAKNIQYF
few TRBJ2-7 - TRBV6-2/TRBV6-3 TGTGCCAGCAGTTCAGGCAACTCCTACGAGCAGTACTTC CASSSGNSYEQYF
- TRBJ1-5 - TRBV6-1 TGTGCCAGCAGCGCAGGGGTAGATAGCAATCAGCCCCAGCATTTT CASSAGVDSNQPQHF
few TRBJ2-7 - TRBV20-1 TGCAGTGCTACACACTTCATTGGGGCCTCCGAGCAGTACTTC CSATHFIGASEQYF
few TRBJ2-5 TRBD2 TRBV19 TGTGCCAGTAGTACCGGGACTACTGGGACCCAGTACTTC CASSTGTTGTQYF
few TRBJ2-7 - TRBV20-1 TGCAGTGCTAGAGAGCCACGAGGGCTCTACGAGCAGTACTTC CSAREPRGLYEQYF
few TRBJ2-1 TRBD1 TRBV7-2 TGTGCCAGCAGCATCCCGGGACAGGGTTCGAATGAGCAGTTCTTC CASSIPGQGSNEQFF
few TRBJ1-6 TRBD1 TRBV7-9 TGTGCCAGCAGCTTTCGGGACAGGAATAATTCACCCCTCCACTTT CASSFRDRNNSPLHF
few TRBJ2-7 - TRBV18 TGTGCCAGCGATAGGGGTCCTGACTTCTACGAGCAGTACTTC CASDRGPDFYEQYF
many TRBJ2-7 - TRBV20-1 TGCAGTGCTAGAGTCGACTCCCAAGGCCTTCGTCGCGAGCAGTACTTC CSARVDSQGLRREQYF
few TRBJ2-3 TRBD2 TRBV12-3/TRBV12-4 TGTGCCAGCAGTTTCCTAGCGGGGGGACAAGATACGCAGTATTTT CASSFLAGGQDTQYF
few TRBJ2-7 - TRBV7-3 TGTGCCAGCAGCCCGGGGGACACCTCCTACGAGCAGTACTTC CASSPGDTSYEQYF
- TRBJ2-1 - TRBV28 TGTGCCAGCAGTTCGTCGCTAGGGATCTCCTACAATGAGCAGTTCTTC CASSSSLGISYNEQFF
few TRBJ1-4 - TRBV25-1 TGTGCCAGCAGTGTAGGAGGGATTAATGAAAAACTGTTTTTT CASSVGGINEKLFF
- TRBJ2-3 TRBD2 TRBV20-1 TGCAGTGTCCTGACTAGCGCAGATACGCAGTATTTT CSVLTSADTQYF
few TRBJ2-5 TRBD2 TRBV7-2 TGTGCCAGCAGCTTAACTAGACTAGCGGGGGGACAAGAGACCCAGTACTTC CASSLTRLAGGQETQYF
many TRBJ1-2 - TRBV5-1 TGCGCCAGCAGCTTGGAGGGGGGCACCGTGTATGGCTACACCTTC CASSLEGGTVYGYTF
few TRBJ1-6 TRBD1 TRBV29-1 TGCAGCGTCCGGGACAGTAATTCAAACGAGAACTTT CSVRDSNSNENF
- TRBJ2-7 - TRBV6-5 TGTGCCAGCAGTTACGGTCCCTACGAGCAGTACTTC CASSYGPYEQYF
- TRBJ1-6 - TRBV4-3 TGCGCCAGCAGCCGGGAGATTACAGGGTTGAATTCACCCCTCCACTTT CASSREITGLNSPLHF
many TRBJ1-2 TRBD1 TRBV29-1 TGCAGCGTTGAAGGAACAGGGGGCTCTGGCTACACCTTC CSVEGTGGSGYTF
many TRBJ2-2 - TRBV6-4 TGTGCCAGCAGCACCCAGTCTAACACCGGGGAGCTGTTTTTT CASSTQSNTGELFF
- TRBJ1-5 - TRBV5-1 TGCGCCAGCAGCTTGAATGCAGAAAATCAGCCCCAGCATTTT CASSLNAENQPQHF
few TRBJ1-3 TRBD1 TRBV7-2 TGTGCCAGCAGCTTAGGGACAGGCTCCTCTGGAAACACCATATATTTT CASSLGTGSSGNTIYF
many TRBJ2-5 TRBD1 TRBV6-2/TRBV6-3 TGTGCCAGCAGCTCCTGGACAGGGCCCCCTGTGGAGACCCAGTACTTC CASSSWTGPPVETQYF
- TRBJ2-7 - TRBV14 TGTGCCAGCAGCCCAAACCCTGCCTGGAGTCTTAGCGGCTACGAGCAGTACTTC CASSPNPAWSLSGYEQYF
- TRBJ2-5 - TRBV5-1 TGCGCCAGCAGCTTGGGGCGGTCATCAGCCCAAGAGACCCAGTACTTC CASSLGRSSAQETQYF
few TRBJ1-2 - TRBV4-1 TGCGCCAGCAGCCAAGATCCGGGGGATGGCTACACCTTC CASSQDPGDGYTF
- TRBJ2-7 - TRBV7-8 TGTGCCAGCAGCTTAGATAAGGTTTCCGAGCAGTACTTC CASSLDKVSEQYF
few TRBJ2-1 - TRBV4-1 TGCGCCAGCAGTGGGAGAGGTGGATGGTTCTTC CASSGRGGWFF
- TRBJ2-1 TRBD2 TRBV4-3 TGCGCCAGCAGCCAAAGTTCGGGGGGAAACAATGAGCAGTTCTTC CASSQSSGGNNEQFF
many TRBJ1-3 - TRBV7-2 TGTGCCAGCAGCTTAGCCGGGGGGGAAGGAAACACCATATATTTT CASSLAGGEGNTIYF
- TRBJ1-2 - TRBV4-1 TGCGCCAGCAGCCAATACGAGGGGCGATGGTATGGCTACACCTTC CASSQYEGRWYGYTF
- TRBJ2-2 - TRBV5-5 TGTGCCAGCAGCTTGGTATCAGGAGCCCGGAACACCGGGGAGCTGTTTTTT CASSLVSGARNTGELFF
few TRBJ2-3 TRBD2 TRBV6-1 TGTGCCAGCAGTGAAACGGGACTAGCGGTAGATACGCAGTATTTT CASSETGLAVDTQYF
many TRBJ2-1 - TRBV4-2 TGTGCCAGCAGCCAAGCCATGGTGGGGTCGAACAATGAGCAGTTCTTC CASSQAMVGSNNEQFF
- TRBJ1-4 TRBD1 TRBV28 TGTGCCACTGGACAGGCCTCAACTAATGAAAAACTGTTTTTT CATGQASTNEKLFF
- TRBJ1-2 - TRBV5-6 TGTGCCAGCAGCTCCCCCGGGTTTTATGGCTACACCTTC CASSSPGFYGYTF
many TRBJ2-7 - TRBV5-1 TGCGCCAGCAGCTCAAGGGGACTTAGGGACGAGCAGTACTTC CASSSRGLRDEQYF
few TRBJ2-2 TRBD1 TRBV20-1 TGCAGTGCTCCTATGGGGCGACAGGGGGCCGGGGAGCTGTTTTTT CSAPMGRQGAGELFF
many TRBJ1-1 TRBD1 TRBV20-1 TGCAGTGCCCACAGACAGGGGAGGTTGCGCACTGAAGCTTTCTTT CSAHRQGRLRTEAFF
few TRBJ2-7 - TRBV6-1 TGTGCCAGCAGTGAAATCGCCCATCCCGGAACCCTGGCCTACGAGCAGTACTTC CASSEIAHPGTLAYEQYF
- TRBJ2-5 TRBD2 TRBV20-1 TGCAGTGCTAGTCACGGGAGGGAGACCCAGTACTTC CSASHGRETQYF
- TRBJ2-1 - TRBV12-3/TRBV12-4 TGTGCCAGCAGCCGGGGGTTTGAGCAGTTCTTC CASSRGFEQFF
many TRBJ2-1 TRBD2 TRBV6-4 TGTGCCAGCAGTGCCGACCGACTAGCGGGAGTTGAGCAGTTCTTC CASSADRLAGVEQFF
- TRBJ2-5 TRBD1 TRBV5-5 TGTGCCAGCAGCTCCCCGGGACAGGGCCTTGAGACCCAGTACTTC CASSSPGQGLETQYF
many TRBJ1-1 - TRBV30 TGTGCCTGGAGTAGGGGTAAGACTGAAGCTTTCTTT CAWSRGKTEAFF
few TRBJ2-2 TRBD2 TRBV10-3 TGTGCCATCAGACCTCCTAGCGGGGGGCCGGAAGGGGAGCTGTTTTTT CAIRPPSGGPEGELFF
many TRBJ1-2 - TRBV4-3 TGCGCCAGCAGCCAAGATGGGATTTATGGCTACACCTTC CASSQDGIYGYTF